This entry concerns a single T cell receptor beta chain. Its antigen is not identified. The CDR3 loop spans 15 amino acids. J gave up 4 bases and V 5 bases, and 4 bases lay outside the gene matches. Germline-derived CDR1 and CDR2 are MNHNS and SASEGT. The study ran its PCR with 60 Vbeta and 13 Jbeta primers. The repertoire was sequenced with immunoSEQ multiplex PCR; TCRdb's copy has only in-frame clones and lacks some. The sample contains 110,000 to 150,000 clones, approximately 80% of which appear only once. The entry originates in a study of cytomegalovirus exposure and HLA in healthy donors. Study findings and constraints: According to an earlier analysis, most TCR beta V segments yielded productive rearrangements about 87% or about 30% of the time.

The sequence came from a woman in her fifties or sixties in good health and CMV-seronegative. The specimen was PBMCs. J is TRBJ2-3 and V is TRBV6-1; 12 positions agree with TRBD1. Here the CDR3 DNA reads TGTGCCAGCAGTAAAGGGACAGGGGGCTCAGATACGCAGTATTTT. Translated: CASSKGTGGSDTQYF.